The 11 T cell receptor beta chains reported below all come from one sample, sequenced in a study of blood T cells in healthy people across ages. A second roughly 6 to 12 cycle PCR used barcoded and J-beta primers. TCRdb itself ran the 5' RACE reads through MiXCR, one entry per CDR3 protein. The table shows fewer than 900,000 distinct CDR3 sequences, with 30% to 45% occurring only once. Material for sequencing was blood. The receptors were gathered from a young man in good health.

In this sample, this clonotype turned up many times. CDR3 in amino acids: CASSDLTGGDEQFF. Written as DNA, the CDR3 is TGTGCCAGCAGTGACTTGACAGGGGGCGATGAGCAGTTCTTC. The gene calls are TRBV6-4 and TRBJ2-1, with TRBD1 matching over 10 bases. In germline, CDR1 is MRHNA, CDR2 SNTAGT. This CDR3 has 14 amino acids. The ends lost 1 base at V and 8 bases at J; junction bases unmatched: 2.

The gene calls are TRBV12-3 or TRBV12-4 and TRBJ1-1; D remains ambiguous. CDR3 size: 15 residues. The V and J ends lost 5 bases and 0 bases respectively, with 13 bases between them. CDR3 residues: CASSNPQVLNTEAFF. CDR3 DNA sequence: TGTGCCAGCAGTAACCCCCAGGTTCTGAACACTGAAGCTTTCTTT.

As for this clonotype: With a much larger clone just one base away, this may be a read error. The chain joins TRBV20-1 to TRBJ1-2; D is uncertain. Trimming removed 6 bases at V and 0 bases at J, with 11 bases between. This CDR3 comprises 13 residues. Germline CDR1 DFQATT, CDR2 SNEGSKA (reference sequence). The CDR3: CSAGEGSNYGYTF. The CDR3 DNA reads TGCAGTGCCGGGGAGGGTTCTAACTATGGCTACACCTTC.

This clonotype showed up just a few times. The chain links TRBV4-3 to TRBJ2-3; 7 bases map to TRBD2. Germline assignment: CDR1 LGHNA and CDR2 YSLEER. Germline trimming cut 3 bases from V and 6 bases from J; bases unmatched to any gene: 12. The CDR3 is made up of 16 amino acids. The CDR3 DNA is TGCGCCAGCAGCCAGAGGGAGACTAGCTATCGGGATACGCAGTATTTT. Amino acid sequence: CASSQRETSYRDTQYF.

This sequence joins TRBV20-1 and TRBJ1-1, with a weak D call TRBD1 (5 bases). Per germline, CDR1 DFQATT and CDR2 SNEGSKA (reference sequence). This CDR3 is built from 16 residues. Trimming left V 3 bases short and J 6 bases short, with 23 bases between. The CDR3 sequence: CSASVSGGLPLAEAFF. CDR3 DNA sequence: TGCAGTGCTAGTGTGTCGGGGGGACTGCCCTTGGCTGAAGCTTTCTTT.

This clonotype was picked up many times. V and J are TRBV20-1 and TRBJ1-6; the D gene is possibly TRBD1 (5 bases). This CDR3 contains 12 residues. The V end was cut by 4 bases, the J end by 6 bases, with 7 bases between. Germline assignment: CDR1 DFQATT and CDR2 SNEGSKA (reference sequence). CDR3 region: CSAKGPNSPLHF. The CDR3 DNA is TGCAGTGCTAAGGGGCCTAATTCACCCCTCCACTTT.

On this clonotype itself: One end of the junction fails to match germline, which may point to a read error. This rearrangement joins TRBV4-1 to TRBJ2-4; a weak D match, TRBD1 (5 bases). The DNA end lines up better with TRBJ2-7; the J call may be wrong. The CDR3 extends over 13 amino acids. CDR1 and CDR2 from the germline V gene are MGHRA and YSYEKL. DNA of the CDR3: TGCGCCAGCAGGCAAGAGCCAGGGTACGAGCAGTACTTC. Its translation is CASRQEPGYEQYF.

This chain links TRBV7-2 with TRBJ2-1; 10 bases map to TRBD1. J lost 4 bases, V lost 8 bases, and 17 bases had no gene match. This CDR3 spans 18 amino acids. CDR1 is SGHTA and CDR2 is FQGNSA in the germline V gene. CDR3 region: CASRDRGRGVGRYNEQFF. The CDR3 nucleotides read TGTGCCAGCCGAGACAGGGGGCGTGGGGTCGGTAGATACAATGAGCAGTTCTTC.

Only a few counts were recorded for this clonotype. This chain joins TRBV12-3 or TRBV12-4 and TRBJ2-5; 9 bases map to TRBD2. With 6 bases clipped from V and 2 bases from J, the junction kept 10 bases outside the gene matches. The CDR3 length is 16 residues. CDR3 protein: CASSPAGLALQETQYF. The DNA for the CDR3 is TGTGCCAGCAGCCCAGCCGGACTAGCGCTACAAGAGACCCAGTACTTC.

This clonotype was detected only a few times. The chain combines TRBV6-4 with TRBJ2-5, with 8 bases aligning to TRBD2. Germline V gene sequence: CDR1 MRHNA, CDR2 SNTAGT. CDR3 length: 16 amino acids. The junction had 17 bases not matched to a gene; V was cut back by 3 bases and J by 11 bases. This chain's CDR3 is CASSEFPFIGAGEQYF. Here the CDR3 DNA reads TGTGCCAGCAGTGAATTCCCCTTTATAGGAGCGGGGGAGCAGTACTTC.

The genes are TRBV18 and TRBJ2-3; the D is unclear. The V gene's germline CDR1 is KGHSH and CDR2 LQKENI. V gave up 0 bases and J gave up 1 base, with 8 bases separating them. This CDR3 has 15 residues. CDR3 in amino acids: CASSPPIIGTDTQYF. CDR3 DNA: TGTGCCAGCTCACCACCGATCATCGGCACAGATACGCAGTATTTT.